The 32 T cell receptor beta chains listed next were all sequenced from one sample in a study of identical twins. TCRdb used MiXCR to reprocess the 5' RACE reads, holding one entry per CDR3 protein. The sample records 600,000 to 850,000 distinct CDR3 sequences, around a sixth being singletons. The same data also went into a second study, on T cells expressing NK-cell markers.

The sequenced sample was PBMCs. The origin of the receptors is a woman between 18 and 30 years old in good health.

This chain links TRBV20-1 with TRBJ1-6; 8 nucleotides align to TRBD1. The CDR3 extends over 15 amino acids. Germline CDR1 and CDR2: DFQATT and SNEGSKA (reference sequence). V gave up 5 bases and J gave up 9 bases; unmatched junction bases: 12. CDR3 coding DNA: TGCAGTGCTGGGGGGACAGGAGATAGAGGTTCACCCCTCCACTTT. Translating gives CSAGGTGDRGSPLHF.

This clonotype was detected only a few times. This sequence joins TRBV12-3 or TRBV12-4 and TRBJ1-1; D is possibly TRBD1 (6 bases). This CDR3 comprises 13 residues. V was pared by 6 bases and J by 0 bases, with 8 bases between. The CDR3 spells CASRGDMNTEAFF. CDR3 bases: TGTGCCAGCAGGGGGGACATGAACACTGAAGCTTTCTTT.

This clonotype has a handful of counts. The genes are TRBV7-9 and TRBJ2-3; D uncertain. Germline-derived CDR1 and CDR2 are SEHNR and FQNEAQ (reference sequence). The CDR3 runs to 16 residues. V lost 4 bases and J lost 0, with 14 bases in between. The CDR3 spells CASSSLDGSSTDTQYF. In nucleotides, the CDR3 is TGTGCCAGCAGCTCCCTGGACGGGTCCAGCACAGATACGCAGTATTTT.

This clonotype was counted only a few times. The chain recombines TRBV7-2 with TRBJ2-1, with TRBD2 matching over 7 bases. This CDR3 contains 16 residues. Trimming cost V 5 bases and J 0 bases; bases outside gene matches: 7. Germline V gene data show CDR1 as SGHTA and CDR2 as FQGNSA. As DNA, the CDR3 is TGTGCCAGCAGCGGTCGGGGGGAAAGCTCCTACAATGAGCAGTTCTTC. Amino acids: CASSGRGESSYNEQFF.

This clonotype came up a few times. The chain uses TRBV6-5 and TRBJ2-7, with TRBD1 matching over 7 bases. The germline V gene has CDR1 MNHEY and CDR2 SVGAGI. The CDR3 runs 15 residues. Trimming took 1 base from V and 3 from J; bases not matched to a gene: 6. The CDR3: CASSYYGTVGYEQYF. For the CDR3, the DNA is TGTGCCAGCAGTTACTACGGGACAGTTGGCTACGAGCAGTACTTC.

The V and J genes are TRBV29-1 and TRBJ2-7; no definite D call. The germline V and J ends were trimmed by 5 bases and 0 bases, with 8 bases remaining between them. CDR3 length: 12 residues. CDR1 is SQVTM, CDR2 ANQGSEA, per germline. CDR3 sequence: CSVSSASYEQYF. CDR3 nucleotides: TGCAGCGTTTCGTCCGCCTCCTACGAGCAGTACTTC.

This clonotype was seen more than once but under ten times. The DNA of the CDR3 is TGCAGTGCTAGCCCGGGTATTGTTTCACCCCTCCACTTT. Its protein is CSASPGIVSPLHF. This chain joins TRBV20-1 and TRBJ1-6; D remains ambiguous. CDR3 length equals 13 residues. Germline CDR1 DFQATT, CDR2 SNEGSKA (reference sequence). With 3 bases removed from V and 9 bases from J, the gap between germline ends came to 12 bases.

This clonotype has just a few counts. The CDR3 loop is CASSWASTAGELFF. The CDR3 DNA follows: TGTGCCAGCAGTTGGGCGTCCACGGCCGGGGAGCTGTTTTTT. The chain carries TRBV6-2 or TRBV6-3 and TRBJ2-2; no firm D call. Germline CDR1 MNHEY, CDR2 SVGEGT. V dropped 4 bases and J dropped 6 bases, with 12 bases sitting between them. This CDR3 comprises 14 residues.

V usage is TRBV6-1 and J usage is TRBJ2-7; no clear D. This CDR3 contains 14 residues. Germline lookup yields CDR1 MNHNS and CDR2 SASEGT. V was trimmed by 0 bases and J by 3 bases, leaving 9 bases between them. In DNA form, the CDR3 reads TGTGCCAGCAGTGAAGCGCTGGCCAACTACGAGCAGTACTTC. Amino acid sequence: CASSEALANYEQYF.

The gene calls are TRBV10-3 and TRBJ1-1; D remains unclear. V was cut by 5 bases and J by 4 bases, with 11 bases left in between. The CDR3 sequence is 13 residues long. Germline CDR1 reads ENHRY; CDR2 reads SYGVKD. CDR3 sequence (DNA): TGTGCCATCAGTTGGGATCGCTTCACTGAAGCTTTCTTT. Translating gives CAISWDRFTEAFF.

As DNA, the CDR3 is TGTGCCAGCAGTTTACAAGGGACACAGAATTCACCCCTCCACTTT. This encodes CASSLQGTQNSPLHF. This sequence joins TRBV12-3 or TRBV12-4 and TRBJ1-6, with D possibly matching TRBD1 (6 bases). CDR3 length: 15 residues. Trimming removed 2 bases at V and 7 bases at J, with 12 bases between.

The rearrangement links TRBV6-5 to TRBJ2-5; D is possibly TRBD1 (6 bases). V lost 10 bases, J lost 1 base, and 10 bases lay in between. In germline, CDR1 is MNHEY, CDR2 SVGAGI. The CDR3 has 12 residues. CDR3 nucleotide sequence: TGTGCCACAGGACAGCCCCAAGAGACCCAGTACTTC. Translating gives CATGQPQETQYF.

Only a few counts were recorded for this clonotype. The chain carries TRBV6-1 and TRBJ1-1, with no clear D. The CDR3 is made up of 15 amino acids. V was trimmed by 7 bases and J by 12 bases, leaving 27 bases between them. Germline V lookup: CDR1 MNHNS, CDR2 SASEGT. The CDR3 DNA reads TGTGCCAGCACACCCCAACAAAGACCATTTGGGGAAACTTTCTTT. Protein sequence: CASTPQQRPFGETFF.

V is TRBV5-4 and J is TRBJ2-1, with D perhaps matching TRBD1 or TRBD2 (5 bases each). Deletions cut 0 bases from V and 2 bases from J, with 24 bases between. The CDR3 totals 20 residues. Germline lookup yields CDR1 SGHNT and CDR2 YYREEE (reference sequence). The CDR3 reads CASSLAEGTGWLVAYNEQFF. In nucleotides, the CDR3 is TGTGCCAGCAGCTTGGCCGAGGGGACCGGGTGGTTAGTCGCCTACAATGAGCAGTTCTTC.

Ten or more counts support this clonotype. J is TRBJ2-3 and V is TRBV11-2; TRBD1 matches at 7 bases. With 4 bases clipped from V and 3 bases from J, the junction kept 7 bases outside the gene matches. The CDR3 spans 15 residues. Germline loops: CDR1 SGHAT, CDR2 FQNNGV. This CDR3 reads CASSYTGETTDTQYF. As DNA, the CDR3 is TGTGCCAGCAGCTATACAGGGGAGACGACAGATACGCAGTATTTT.

In this sample, this clonotype turned up a few times. The chain has TRBV5-1 and TRBJ2-7; perhaps TRBD2 as D (7 bases). CDR1 is SGHRS and CDR2 is YFSETQ in the germline V gene. The V end lost 5 bases, the J end lost 0 bases, and 15 bases lay between the germline ends. This CDR3 spans 15 amino acids. In nucleotides, the CDR3 is TGCGCCAGCAGGGGGGGGGCTATGAGCTCCTACGAGCAGTACTTC. It yields the protein CASRGGAMSSYEQYF.

This clonotype was detected only a few times. The chain couples TRBV16 to TRBJ1-2; no firm D call. Trimming left V 1 base short and J 6 bases short, with 15 bases between. Germline V gene lookup returns CDR1 KGHSY and CDR2 FQNENV. The CDR3 is made up of 15 amino acids. In DNA form, the CDR3 reads TGTGCCAGCAGCCAATATGAGCGGCAGTCTGATGGCTACACCTTC. Protein: CASSQYERQSDGYTF.

This chain links TRBV7-6 with TRBJ2-5, with D unresolved. Deletions cut 2 bases from V and 2 bases from J, with 12 bases between. CDR1 is SGHVS, CDR2 FNYEAQ, per germline. There are 15 residues in the CDR3. The CDR3 region is CASSLIGSLQETQYF. The CDR3 DNA follows: TGTGCCAGCAGCTTAATCGGCAGCCTACAAGAGACCCAGTACTTC.

V and J are TRBV20-1 and TRBJ2-7, with 9 bases that match TRBD1. V gave up 4 bases and J gave up 4 bases; unmatched junction bases: 8. Germline V gene sequence: CDR1 DFQATT, CDR2 SNEGSKA (reference sequence). CDR3 length equals 14 residues. In DNA form, the CDR3 reads TGCAGTGCTATTCCCCCACAGGGGGCTTACGAGCAGTACTTC. It is translated as CSAIPPQGAYEQYF.

This chain joins TRBV7-2 and TRBJ2-5; D uncertain. Trimming took off 2 bases at V and 1 base at J, with 8 bases between the two ends. The CDR3 sequence is 14 residues long. CDR1 is SGHTA, CDR2 FQGNSA, per germline. The CDR3 sequence is CASSLRDRQETQYF. CDR3 sequence (DNA): TGTGCCAGCAGCTTAAGGGATCGCCAAGAGACCCAGTACTTC.

This clonotype occurred a few times. This sequence joins TRBV6-1 and TRBJ2-1; D not certain. V shed 6 bases and J shed 5 bases, with 17 bases lying between them. This CDR3 spans 15 amino acids. CDR1 MNHNS and CDR2 SASEGT come from the germline V gene. For the CDR3, the DNA is TGTGCCAGCAGCCCCCCCGGGCAGGTAAACAATGAGCAGTTCTTC. This gives the protein CASSPPGQVNNEQFF.

This clonotype occurred a few times. The chain combines TRBV6-5 with TRBJ2-1; D is perhaps TRBD2 (7 bases). This CDR3 has 15 residues. V dropped 2 bases and J dropped 6 bases, with 14 bases sitting between them. Germline V gives CDR1 MNHEY, CDR2 SVGAGI. CDR3 amino acids: CASSYTGGGGNEQFF. The CDR3 nucleotides are TGTGCCAGCAGTTACACCGGGGGAGGGGGCAATGAGCAGTTCTTC.

This rearrangement joins TRBV5-1 to TRBJ2-4, with D unresolved. V was cut by 6 bases and J by 7 bases, with 8 bases left in between. Germline lookup yields CDR1 SGHRS and CDR2 YFSETQ. CDR3 length: 11 amino acids. CDR3: CASKAANIQYF. As DNA, the CDR3 is TGCGCCAGCAAGGCAGCCAACATTCAGTACTTC. The complete variable domain, with remaining parts taken from reference TRBV5-1 and TRBJ2-4, reads KAGVTQTPRYLIKTRGQQVTLSCSPISGHRSVSWYQQTPGQGLQFLFEYFSETQRNKGNFPGRFSGRQFSNSRSEMNVSTLELGDSALYLCASKAANIQYFGAGTRLSVL.

The rearrangement joins TRBV5-1 to TRBJ1-1, with TRBD1 matching over 8 bases. Per the germline V gene, CDR1 is SGHRS and CDR2 is YFSETQ. The CDR3 runs 15 residues. The junction had 6 bases not matched to a gene; V was cut back by 0 bases and J by 5 bases. CDR3 nucleotide sequence: TGCGCCAGCAGCTTGGGGCAGGGGGCGATAACTGAAGCTTTCTTT. Its protein is CASSLGQGAITEAFF.

V usage is TRBV5-6 and J usage is TRBJ2-3; possibly TRBD2 for D (5 bases). The CDR3 consists of 13 residues. Per germline, CDR1 SGHDT and CDR2 YYEEEE. With 6 bases removed from V and 6 bases from J, the gap between germline ends came to 14 bases. Here the CDR3 reads CASTTRMVDTQYF. CDR3 nucleotide sequence: TGTGCCAGCACTACTAGAATGGTCGATACGCAGTATTTT.

The CDR3 is CSARGPRSLTDTQYF. CDR3 bases: TGCAGTGCTAGAGGGCCCAGGAGCCTCACAGATACGCAGTATTTT. The chain uses TRBV20-1 and TRBJ2-3; no firm D call. Trimming stripped 1 base from V and 2 bases from J, with 13 bases between. The germline gives CDR1 DFQATT, CDR2 SNEGSKA (reference sequence). The CDR3 sequence is 15 residues long.

This clonotype was counted between two and nine times. The chain carries TRBV10-3 and TRBJ2-7, with a possible D match to TRBD2 (7 bases). This CDR3 is built from 16 residues. Germline values: CDR1 ENHRY, CDR2 SYGVKD. The ends were cut back, 1 base at V and 0 bases at J, with 13 bases in the middle. The CDR3 reads CAISEFSRGASYEQYF. The DNA of the CDR3 is TGTGCCATCAGTGAGTTCAGCCGGGGGGCCTCCTACGAGCAGTACTTC.

A few counts support this clonotype. CDR3 sequence (DNA): TGTGCCAGCAGCTCGACTAGCTTCGAGCAGTTCTTC. This encodes CASSSTSFEQFF. J is TRBJ2-1 and V is TRBV7-9, with 7 bases aligning to TRBD2. V dropped 4 bases and J dropped 10; count of bases not matched to a gene: 4. This CDR3 spans 12 amino acids. The germline V gene encodes CDR1 SEHNR and CDR2 FQNEAQ (reference sequence).

This clonotype occurred a few times. The V gene is TRBV12-3 or TRBV12-4, the J gene TRBJ1-6; D is possibly TRBD1 (6 bases). CDR3 size: 14 residues. V was trimmed by 2 bases and J by 10 bases, leaving 12 bases between them. The CDR3 sequence: CASSLWAGASPLHF. CDR3 in DNA: TGTGCCAGCAGTTTATGGGCAGGGGCCTCACCCCTCCACTTT.

This clonotype was picked up a small number of times. This CDR3 reads CASILRTGSNTEAFF. In nucleotides, the CDR3 is TGTGCCAGCATTCTCAGGACAGGTTCGAACACTGAAGCTTTCTTT. The V and J genes are TRBV2 and TRBJ1-1, with 7 bases identical to TRBD1. Germline V lookup: CDR1 SNHLY, CDR2 FYNNEI. CDR3 length: 15 amino acids. Losses at the gene ends were 7 bases for V and 1 base for J; bases not matched to a gene: 9.

The chain carries TRBV20-1 and TRBJ2-7; TRBD2 agrees at 7 bases. CDR1 DFQATT and CDR2 SNEGSKA come from the germline V gene (reference sequence). V shed 4 bases and J 4 bases; nucleotides not matched to a gene: 13. The CDR3 is 15 residues long. This CDR3 reads CSAKSRGGPGYEQYF. The CDR3, as DNA: TGCAGTGCTAAGTCTCGGGGAGGGCCCGGGTACGAGCAGTACTTC.

The chain couples TRBV20-1 to TRBJ2-7, with a possible D match to TRBD2 (5 bases). Between the trimmed V and J ends, which lost 1 base and 4 bases, there was a span of 14 bases. Germline V gene lookup returns CDR1 DFQATT and CDR2 SNEGSKA (reference sequence). This CDR3 region has 14 residues. CDR3 region: CSARGASRRYEQYF. In DNA, the CDR3 is TGCAGTGCTAGAGGGGCTAGCCGCCGGTACGAGCAGTACTTC.